These T cell receptor beta chains were read from a single sample in a study of blood T cell repertoires in COVID-19. The data were produced by immunoSEQ multiplex PCR, yet TCRdb's version contains in-frame clones alone and is incomplete. This table has around 130,000 clones, around 89% appearing once. The sequencing input was peripheral blood. The receptors come from an elderly woman with acute or convalescent COVID-19. The CDR3 runs from the conserved cysteine through the conserved F or W. The D gene is left open where the match is weak. Expanded clones are given a class, and other clones once, few, many or no size at all.

>few|NA|TRBV7-9|TRBJ1-1
TGTGCCAGCAGCCCCTGGAGCCCCGGCACTGAAGCTTTCTTT
CASSPWSPGTEAFF
>NA|NA|TRBV6-5|TRBJ1-3
TGTGCCAGCAGTTCGGGAGTACTCTCTGGAAACACCATATATTTT
CASSSGVLSGNTIYF
>NA|NA|TRBV7-2|TRBJ1-5
TGTGCCAGCAGCTTAGCAGCGGGGAGCAATCAGCCCCAGCATTTT
CASSLAAGSNQPQHF
>NA|TRBD1|TRBV12-3/TRBV12-4|TRBJ1-1
TGTACCAGCAGTTTAGAACAGGGGCTTGAAGCTTTCTTT
CTSSLEQGLEAFF
>NA|TRBD2|TRBV5-1|TRBJ2-3
TGCGCCAGCAGCTTCCTAGCGGGGGGGCCAGCGGATACGCAGTATTTT
CASSFLAGGPADTQYF
>NA|NA|TRBV20-1|TRBJ2-7
TGCAGTGCTCAGGGTATCCACGAGCAGTACTTC
CSAQGIHEQYF
>NA|TRBD1|TRBV12-5|TRBJ2-3
TGTGCTAGTGGCCCACAGGGGATTTCCACAGATACGCAGTATTTT
CASGPQGISTDTQYF
>NA|NA|TRBV2|TRBJ1-6
TGTGCCAGCAGCTCGCAGGGATCCTATAATTCACCCCTCCACTTT
CASSSQGSYNSPLHF
>NA|NA|TRBV29-1|TRBJ1-3
TGCAGCGTTGGGGAGGAACCCTCTGGAAACACCATATATTTT
CSVGEEPSGNTIYF
>once|NA|TRBV7-9|TRBJ1-1
TGTGCCAGCAGCTTAGTGGGTGGGGGGAGCACTGAAGCTTTCTTT
CASSLVGGGSTEAFF
>NA|TRBD1|TRBV3-1/TRBV3-2|TRBJ1-1
TGTGCCAGCAGCCGAGCGACAGGGGGTGGAAAAGCTTTCTTT
CASSRATGGGKAFF
>NA|TRBD1|TRBV6-5|TRBJ1-3
TGTGCCACCCCGACAGGGCTCAGCTCTGGAAACACCATATATTTT
CATPTGLSSGNTIYF
>NA|NA|TRBV7-9|TRBJ1-2
TGTGCCAGCAGCTTAGCGGGCAAAAACTATGGCTACACCTTC
CASSLAGKNYGYTF
>NA|NA|TRBV5-1|TRBJ2-7
TGCGCCAGCAGCTTGGGCAGCTCCTACGAGCAGTACTTC
CASSLGSSYEQYF
>NA|NA|TRBV9|TRBJ1-2
TGTGCCAGCAGCGAGACAGACCTAAACTATGGCTACACCTTC
CASSETDLNYGYTF
>NA|NA|TRBV6-5|TRBJ2-5
TGTGCCAGCAGTCCCAAAACAGTGACCCAAGAGACCCAGTACTTC
CASSPKTVTQETQYF